A selection of T cell receptor beta chains follows, all from one sample in a study of blood T cell repertoires in COVID-19. Assay used: immunoSEQ multiplex PCR; TCRdb lists only in-frame clones, some missing. The profile covers some 250,000 clones, with 88% appearing a single time and 0.7% to 0.85% taken by the ten largest. What was sequenced was peripheral blood. The origin of the receptors is a young woman with acute or convalescent COVID-19. Both conserved end residues are part of each CDR3. A D gene is named only where the DNA matches it firmly. Size tells how often a clone was seen (once, few, many) or the class of an expanded clone, and some rows leave it out.

V,J,size,D,DNA,CDR3
TRBV27,TRBJ2-1,.,TRBD1,TGTGCCAGCAGTCTCCTGGGACAGGATAGCAATGAGCAGTTCTTC,CASSLLGQDSNEQFF
TRBV6-1,TRBJ2-7,few,.,TGTGCCAGCAGTGAAGGGCACAGGGTCTACGAGCAGTACTTC,CASSEGHRVYEQYF
TRBV6-5,TRBJ2-7,.,TRBD1,TGTGCCAGCAGCCGTGGGACAGTCTCCTACGAGCAGTACTTC,CASSRGTVSYEQYF
TRBV9,TRBJ1-2,.,TRBD1,TGTGCCAGCAGCGTTGGGACAGGGGACTATGGCTACACCTTC,CASSVGTGDYGYTF
TRBV2,TRBJ2-3,.,TRBD2,TGTGCCAGCAGTGTCTTCCTAGCGGGAATTAGCACAGATACGCAGTATTTT,CASSVFLAGISTDTQYF
TRBV25-1,TRBJ1-3,.,.,TGTGCCAGCAGTGACGGGGGGTACCGCGGAAACACCATATATTTT,CASSDGGYRGNTIYF
TRBV10-3,TRBJ1-2,once,TRBD1,TGTGCCATCAGTGAGTCGACAGGGGGTGGCTACACCTTC,CAISESTGGGYTF
TRBV7-2,TRBJ1-1,once,.,TGTGCCAGCAGCCCGAGAATGAACACTGAAGCTTTCTTT,CASSPRMNTEAFF
TRBV6-1,TRBJ1-5,few,.,TGTGCCAGCAGTGAGACACTCAATCAGCCCCAGCATTTT,CASSETLNQPQHF
TRBV30,TRBJ1-4,.,TRBD1,TGTGCCTGGAGCGAACAGGGGTCGGGGGAAAAACTGTTTTTT,CAWSEQGSGEKLFF
TRBV5-1,TRBJ2-2,.,.,TGCGCCAGCAGCCCCCGCGTCCCCGGGGAGCTGTTTTTT,CASSPRVPGELFF
TRBV7-9,TRBJ2-7,.,TRBD2,TGTGCCGGCGGGGGAGAATTCTACGAGCAGTACTTC,CAGGGEFYEQYF
TRBV27,TRBJ2-3,.,TRBD1,TGTGCCAGCAGTTTCGGGACAGGGTATGGGGGGGATACGCAGTATTTT,CASSFGTGYGGDTQYF
TRBV12-3/TRBV12-4,TRBJ2-1,.,.,TGTGCCAGCAGTTTATCGTACAATGAGCAGTTCTTC,CASSLSYNEQFF
TRBV4-1,TRBJ2-1,once,TRBD1,TGCGCCAGCACCAGAGCGGGACAGGGGGCGAATGAGCAGTTCTTC,CASTRAGQGANEQFF
TRBV25-1,TRBJ2-3,once,TRBD2,TGTGCCAGCAGTGAAGGGGGGGTGAGGAGAGACACAGATACGCAGTATTTT,CASSEGGVRRDTDTQYF
TRBV30,TRBJ1-2,.,TRBD1,TGTGCCTGGACCCCGCCCGGACAGGTCTTCTATGGCTACACCTTC,CAWTPPGQVFYGYTF
TRBV7-9,TRBJ1-1,few,TRBD1,TGTGCCAGCAGCAAAACCGGGACAGGGTCGCGCACTGAAGCTTTCTTT,CASSKTGTGSRTEAFF
TRBV7-7,TRBJ2-7,.,.,TGTGCTAGCAGCTTAGAAAGAGGGTTAGGATACGAGCAGTACTTC,CASSLERGLGYEQYF
TRBV7-7,TRBJ2-7,.,TRBD1,TGTGCCAGCAGTTGGGGGCAGGGGGCCGAATACGAGCAGTACTTC,CASSWGQGAEYEQYF
TRBV19,TRBJ2-3,.,.,TGTGCCAGTAGTATAGACCCCCCGGGACTGGGCGCAGATACGCAGTATTTT,CASSIDPPGLGADTQYF
TRBV6-2/TRBV6-3,TRBJ1-5,.,.,TGTGCCAGCAGCCCGTTGGCAGGGAGCAATCAGCCCCAGCATTTT,CASSPLAGSNQPQHF
TRBV2,TRBJ1-2,.,.,TGTGCCAGCAGTTTCCGGGGCGGGGCGGGCTATGGCTACACCTTC,CASSFRGGAGYGYTF
TRBV6-2/TRBV6-3,TRBJ2-1,.,.,TGTGCCAGCAGTCCCGCAGGAAATGAGCAGTTCTTC,CASSPAGNEQFF
TRBV19,TRBJ2-3,few,.,TGTGCCAGTAGTATAGGGCAGGGGAGAAGCACAGATACGCAGTATTTT,CASSIGQGRSTDTQYF
TRBV29-1,TRBJ2-7,.,.,TGCAGCGTTGCGGTGTCTGGGGGCTGGAGCTACGAGCAGTACTTC,CSVAVSGGWSYEQYF
TRBV6-6,TRBJ2-1,.,TRBD2,TGTGCCAGCAGTTTAATAGCGGGAGCAGACTACAATGAGCAGTTCTTC,CASSLIAGADYNEQFF
TRBV4-3,TRBJ2-7,.,TRBD2,TGCGCCAGCAGCCCAGGGACTAGCGGGAGAATCTACGAGCAGTACTTC,CASSPGTSGRIYEQYF
TRBV9,TRBJ2-7,.,TRBD2,TGTGCCAGCAGCGTAGCCAGCGGGAGTCCGATTGAGCAGTACTTC,CASSVASGSPIEQYF
TRBV10-3,TRBJ2-1,.,TRBD1,TGTGCCATCAGTGAACGTGACAGGGGGCTCAATGAGCAGTTCTTC,CAISERDRGLNEQFF
TRBV27,TRBJ1-4,.,TRBD1,TGTGCCACTACGGACAGGCGTTTTGAAAAACTGTTTTTT,CATTDRRFEKLFF
TRBV27,TRBJ2-7,.,.,TGTGCCAGCAGTTTATCGGCAGGGGATTACGAGCAGTACTTC,CASSLSAGDYEQYF
TRBV6-1,TRBJ1-5,.,.,TGTGCCAGCAGTGATGGTCTGGGCCCCCAGCATTTT,CASSDGLGPQHF
TRBV30,TRBJ1-5,.,TRBD1,TGTGCCTGGAGTGAAGGGGGCTTGGGCAATCAGCCCCAGCATTTT,CAWSEGGLGNQPQHF
TRBV5-6,TRBJ1-3,.,TRBD1,TGTGCCAGCAGCTTGGTGGACAGGGCGGTCGGAAACACCATATATTTT,CASSLVDRAVGNTIYF
TRBV2,TRBJ1-2,few,.,TGTGCCAGCCGGGTGCGGGGATTGAGCGGCTACACCTTC,CASRVRGLSGYTF
TRBV5-6,TRBJ1-2,.,.,TGTGCCAGCAGCTTATTTGGGGGGGACTATGGCTACACCTTC,CASSLFGGDYGYTF
TRBV2,TRBJ1-6,.,.,TGTGCCAGCAGTGAACCGTTGGGGCATTCCTATAATTCACCCCTCCACTTT,CASSEPLGHSYNSPLHF
TRBV9,TRBJ1-2,.,.,TGTGCCAGCAGCGTAGACGGGGGGAACTATGGCTACACCTTC,CASSVDGGNYGYTF
TRBV3-1/TRBV3-2,TRBJ2-4,.,TRBD2,TGTGCCAGCAGCCAAGAAAGCGGGGCAAGGAACATTCAGTACTTC,CASSQESGARNIQYF
TRBV28,TRBJ1-4,.,.,TGTGCCAGCAGTTTCAATTGGGGAGGTAATGAAAAACTGTTTTTT,CASSFNWGGNEKLFF
TRBV10-2,TRBJ2-3,.,TRBD2,TGCGCCAGCACCCTTAGCGGGAGGACAGATACGCAGTATTTT,CASTLSGRTDTQYF
TRBV6-4,TRBJ1-2,.,.,TGTGCCAGCAGTGACTCGGAGGGACCCTGGGCTGGCTACACCTTC,CASSDSEGPWAGYTF
TRBV7-3,TRBJ1-6,once,.,TGTGCCAGCAGCTTAGAGGGATCCCGCTCACCCCTCCACTTT,CASSLEGSRSPLHF
TRBV7-9,TRBJ1-3,few,.,TGTGCCAGCAGCACAGGGTTGACTGGAAACACCATATATTTT,CASSTGLTGNTIYF
TRBV19,TRBJ2-1,.,.,TGTGCCAGTAGCCGGCCGGGCCAGGGGTACAATGAGCAGTTCTTC,CASSRPGQGYNEQFF
TRBV5-1,TRBJ2-2,.,.,TGCGCCAGCAGCTTATCACAGGGCACCGGGGAGCTGTTTTTT,CASSLSQGTGELFF
TRBV24-1,TRBJ2-2,few,TRBD1,TGTGCCACCAGACAGGGGGCGAACACCGGGGAGCTGTTTTTT,CATRQGANTGELFF